Each of the 25 T cell receptor beta chains below was sequenced from the same sample in a study of cytomegalovirus exposure and HLA in healthy donors. PCR primers comprised 60 Vbeta and 13 Jbeta primers. Method: immunoSEQ multiplex PCR; TCRdb's copy keeps in-frame clones and lacks some. This table holds about 140,000 clones, around 78% found once. Sequencing was done on a sample of PBMCs. All receptors derive from a woman under 30 in good health and CMV-seropositive.

The rearrangement uses TRBV27 and TRBJ1-2, with D maybe TRBD1 (6 bases). CDR1 MNHEY and CDR2 SMNVEV come from the germline V gene (reference sequence). Trimming stripped 5 bases from V and 5 bases from J, with 30 bases between. This CDR3 contains 19 residues. This CDR3 is CASSPKWGGGNSGGYGYTF. DNA for the CDR3: TGTGCCAGCAGTCCGAAGTGGGGAGGGGGGAACTCCGGGGGGTATGGCTACACCTTC.

This clone has a single count. The gene calls are TRBV28 and TRBJ2-7; 9 bases map to TRBD1. The junction had 7 bases not matched to a gene; V was cut back by 5 bases and J by 11 bases. CDR1 MDHEN and CDR2 SYDVKM come from the germline V gene. The CDR3 length is 12 residues. The CDR3 region has the DNA TGTGCCAGCAGTACCGGGACAGGGAGCAAGTACTTC. This translates into CASSTGTGSKYF.

The J gene is TRBJ1-2, the V gene TRBV6-4; tentatively, D is TRBD1 (5 bases). V lost 6 bases and J lost 8, with 19 bases in between. In germline, CDR1 is MRHNA, CDR2 SNTAGT. This CDR3 contains 14 residues. The CDR3 loop is CASSAGRSSGGYTF. CDR3 coding DNA: TGTGCCAGCAGCGCGGGACGGTCTTCGGGGGGCTACACCTTC.

The chain carries TRBV5-1 and TRBJ2-1; 11 bases are shared with TRBD2. V lost 4 bases, J lost 4 bases, and 7 bases stayed unmatched. In germline, CDR1 is SGHRS, CDR2 YFSETQ. The length of the CDR3 is 16 residues. Here the CDR3 reads CASSPGRLAGYNEQFF. CDR3 DNA: TGCGCCAGCAGCCCAGGACGACTAGCGGGATACAATGAGCAGTTCTTC.

The V call is TRBV5-4, the J call TRBJ2-7, with D perhaps TRBD2 (6 bases). This CDR3 spans 15 amino acids. Trimming cost V 4 bases and J 0 bases, with 14 bases left between them. Germline CDR1 SGHNT, CDR2 YYREEE (reference sequence). The CDR3 protein is CASSPGLPPSYEQYF. DNA for the CDR3: TGTGCCAGCAGCCCGGGACTGCCGCCCTCCTACGAGCAGTACTTC.

Only one count was recorded for this clone. The chain combines TRBV6-6 with TRBJ2-3, with TRBD1 matching 9 bases. The germline V gene has CDR1 MNHNY and CDR2 SVGAGI (reference sequence). After removal of 6 bases from V and 0 bases from J, the junction contained 4 bases not matched to a gene. CDR3 length equals 15 residues. As DNA, the CDR3 is TGTGCCAGCAGCAGACAGGGGGAAAGCACAGATACGCAGTATTTT. It encodes CASSRQGESTDTQYF.

The CDR3 DNA sequence: TGTGCCAGCAGCTTAGTAGGCGGCAGCTTAAGCTCTGGGGCCAACGTCCTGACTTTC. Translating gives CASSLVGGSLSSGANVLTF. The chain links TRBV7-9 to TRBJ2-6, with no clear D. Germline-derived CDR1 and CDR2 are SEHNR and FQNEAQ (reference sequence). The length of the CDR3 is 19 residues. V lost 1 base, J lost 0 bases, and 16 bases lay in between.

The rearrangement uses TRBV6-1 and TRBJ2-7; 9 nucleotides agree with TRBD1. Germline CDR1 MNHNS, CDR2 SASEGT. This CDR3 spans 15 amino acids. The trim removed 4 bases at V and 3 bases at J, leaving 7 bases unmatched. DNA of the CDR3: TGTGCCAGCAGTGTATACGGGACAGGGATCTACGAGCAGTACTTC. It codes for CASSVYGTGIYEQYF.

This sequence joins TRBV18 and TRBJ2-4, with D possibly being TRBD1 (5 bases). Germline-derived CDR1 and CDR2 are KGHSH and LQKENI. Trimming cost V 3 bases and J 8 bases, with 14 bases left between them. The CDR3 covers 14 residues. CDR3 bases: TGTGCCAGCTCACCCCAACTGGGGCAGGACATTCAGTACTTC. This translates into CASSPQLGQDIQYF.

This chain connects TRBV18 to TRBJ2-5, with D perhaps TRBD2 (6 bases). The germline gives CDR1 KGHSH, CDR2 LQKENI. The germline V and J ends were trimmed by 2 bases and 0 bases, with 13 bases remaining between them. There are 16 residues in the CDR3. CDR3 protein: CASSPEGLQYQETQYF. Here the CDR3 DNA reads TGTGCCAGCTCACCAGAGGGACTCCAGTACCAAGAGACCCAGTACTTC.

This sequence joins TRBV7-9 and TRBJ2-6; D is possibly TRBD1 (5 bases). The V gene lost 1 base and the J gene lost 4 bases, with 8 bases spanning the gap. The CDR3 is 15 residues long. CDR1 SEHNR and CDR2 FQNEAQ come from the germline V gene (reference sequence). The CDR3 here is CASSLVSGGANVLTF. The CDR3, as DNA: TGTGCCAGCAGCTTAGTTTCAGGGGGGGCCAACGTCCTGACTTTC. Based on the CDR3 plus reference TRBV7-9 and TRBJ2-6, the full variable domain is DTGVSQNPRHKITKRGQNVTFRCDPISEHNRLYWYRQTLGQGPEFLTYFQNEAQLEKSRLLSDRFSAERPKGSFSTLEIQRTEQGDSAMYLCASSLVSGGANVLTFGAGSRLTVL.

The rearrangement uses TRBV15 and TRBJ1-3; D is possibly TRBD1 (6 bases). Per germline, CDR1 LNHNV and CDR2 YYDKDF (reference sequence). This CDR3 spans 17 amino acids. Trimming took off 0 bases at V and 0 bases at J, with 12 bases between the two ends. The CDR3 loop is CATSRDSLRGSGNTIYF. CDR3 coding DNA: TGTGCCACCAGCAGAGATTCCCTCAGGGGCTCTGGAAACACCATATATTTT.

The gene calls are TRBV18 and TRBJ2-7, with D possibly TRBD2 on 5 matching bases. Germline CDR1 KGHSH, CDR2 LQKENI. There are 13 residues in the CDR3. Trimming removed 4 bases from V and 1 base from J, with 8 bases in between. The CDR3 bases are TGTGCCAGCTCACGGGCGGGTTCCTACGAGCAGTACTTC. Protein product: CASSRAGSYEQYF.

This clone was recorded a few times. The chain joins TRBV28 to TRBJ1-1; 10 bases align to TRBD1. CDR1 and CDR2 (germline): MDHEN, SYDVKM. The CDR3 spans 14 residues. The V segment lost 7 bases and the J segment 5 bases; nucleotides outside the gene matches: 7. The CDR3 DNA reads as TGTGCCAGCAACCCAGACAGGGGGCGGACTGAAGCTTTCTTT. Its translation: CASNPDRGRTEAFF.

V is TRBV7-6 and J is TRBJ1-1; the D gene is possibly TRBD1 (5 bases). Between the trimmed V and J ends, which lost 3 bases and 3 bases, there was a span of 14 bases. The CDR3 spans 15 residues. Per germline, CDR1 SGHVS and CDR2 FNYEAQ. CDR3 sequence: CASSFLTDEHTEAFF. In DNA, the CDR3 is TGTGCCAGCAGCTTTCTGACAGACGAGCACACTGAAGCTTTCTTT.

The chain employs TRBV27 and TRBJ2-5, with D perhaps TRBD2 (6 bases). Germline lookup yields CDR1 MNHEY and CDR2 SMNVEV (reference sequence). V lost 4 bases, J lost 0 bases, and 12 bases lay in between. This CDR3 has 15 amino acids. The CDR3 DNA follows: TGTGCCAGCAGTTCGCGCGGGGCCTACCAAGAGACCCAGTACTTC. It encodes CASSSRGAYQETQYF.

The V gene is TRBV11-2, the J gene TRBJ1-3; 8 positions match TRBD1. Germline V gene data show CDR1 as SGHAT and CDR2 as FQNNGV. V lost 2 bases, J lost 3 bases, and 3 bases stayed unmatched. CDR3 length equals 15 residues. The CDR3: CASSLFRGLGNTIYF. DNA of the CDR3: TGTGCCAGCAGCTTATTCAGGGGGCTTGGAAACACCATATATTTT.

This clone was seen only a few times. The V call is TRBV19, the J call TRBJ2-7; TRBD1 agrees at 9 bases. The CDR3 totals 14 residues. Germline CDR1 and CDR2: LNHDA and SQIVND (reference sequence). With V trimmed by 5 bases and J by 6 bases, 8 bases remained unmatched. CDR3 sequence: CASSPRTGVSEQYF. CDR3 DNA sequence: TGTGCCAGTAGTCCTCGGACAGGGGTTTCCGAGCAGTACTTC.

DNA of the CDR3: TGTGCCAGCAGCTTACCGGGAATAAACACCATATATTTT. This codes for CASSLPGINTIYF. The chain employs TRBV7-9 and TRBJ1-3; D is uncertain. CDR1 is SEHNR, CDR2 FQNEAQ, per germline (reference sequence). Between the trimmed V and J ends, which lost 2 bases and 6 bases, there was a span of 8 bases. This CDR3 has 13 residues.

The CDR3 bases are TGTGCCAGCAGCTCAAGCGGGACAGGGATCAATCAGCCCCAGCATTTT. This translates into CASSSSGTGINQPQHF. The chain uses TRBV7-9 and TRBJ1-5; TRBD1 matches 9 bases. V lost 4 bases to trimming and J lost 3 bases; unmatched junction nucleotides: 7. This CDR3 is 16 amino acids long. Germline CDR1 is SEHNR and CDR2 is FQNEAQ (reference sequence).

The chain carries TRBV5-1 and TRBJ2-3; 8 bases are a match to TRBD2. The trim removed 4 bases at V and 5 bases at J, leaving 12 bases unmatched. This CDR3 spans 16 amino acids. Germline assignment: CDR1 SGHRS and CDR2 YFSETQ. CDR3 DNA: TGCGCCAGCAGCCCTACCGGGACTAGAAGGGGAGATACGCAGTATTTT. It translates to CASSPTGTRRGDTQYF.

The chain couples TRBV5-5 to TRBJ1-2, with 7 bases lining up with TRBD1. CDR3 length: 14 residues. Unmatched junction bases numbered 7, after V lost 0 bases and J lost 8 bases. Looked up from germline, CDR1 is SGHKS and CDR2 is YYEKEE (reference sequence). The CDR3 DNA reads TGTGCCAGCAGCTTGGTACAGGGGCCGGCGGGCTACACCTTC. Residues: CASSLVQGPAGYTF.

The V and J genes are TRBV5-6 and TRBJ2-7, with D possibly TRBD1 on 6 matching bases. The germline gives CDR1 SGHDT, CDR2 YYEEEE. The CDR3 is made up of 13 amino acids. Deletions cut 5 bases from V and 7 bases from J, with 16 bases between. In DNA form, the CDR3 reads TGTGCCAGCAGGAAGACAGGCATCCCGGAGCAGTACTTC. Residues: CASRKTGIPEQYF.

The rearrangement uses TRBV6-1 and TRBJ1-1; a weak D match, TRBD1 (6 bases). Germline CDR1 reads MNHNS; CDR2 reads SASEGT. The CDR3 is made up of 12 amino acids. With 5 bases removed from V and 10 bases from J, the gap between germline ends came to 14 bases. CDR3 in DNA: TGTGCCAGCAGTCGTCAGGGGCCTGGAGCTTTCTTT. Amino acid sequence: CASSRQGPGAFF.

The rearrangement links TRBV5-1 to TRBJ1-2; 9 bases match TRBD1. Losses at the gene ends were 4 bases for V and 6 bases for J; bases not matched to a gene: 4. There are 13 residues in the CDR3. The germline V gene has CDR1 SGHRS and CDR2 YFSETQ. Here the CDR3 reads CASSPGTGNGYTF. The CDR3 region has the DNA TGCGCCAGCAGCCCCGGGACAGGGAATGGCTACACCTTC.